Ten or more counts support the clone carrying this TCR beta chain. The sample belongs to a study of response to subunit inactivated influenza vaccine. V shed 1 base and J shed 4 bases, with 16 bases lying between them. In germline, CDR1 is MGHRA, CDR2 YSYEKL. There are 16 residues in the CDR3. Each CDR3 protein gets one entry after TCRdb re-called the RT-PCR reads with MiXCR. The repertoire includes approximately 170,000 distinct CDR3 sequences, approximately 12% of them detected once, and 25% to 30% sits in the top ten. These same records also appear under a second study, on T cells expressing NK-cell markers. That report notes: cDNA encoding TCR beta was synthesized via 5'RACE template switching incorporating UMIs. Sorting was restricted to alpha-beta TCR T cells by an anti-gamma-delta TCR antibody in several experiments. In several donors, dominant CD3+CD56+NKG2C+ clonotypes ranked among the top 10 CD8+ clonotypes. Clones of NKG2C+ T cells that had expanded were of unclear HCMV specificity.

This rearrangement joins TRBV4-1 to TRBJ1-1, with D unresolved. Material: CD8+ T cells sorted from PBMCs, obtained 11 to 12 days after vaccination. The TCR was taken from a middle-aged man who received an inactivated influenza vaccine. The CDR3 DNA sequence: TGCGCCAGCAGCCAAGGTAGCCTAGTACTGGGCACTGAAGCTTTCTTT. It yields the protein CASSQGSLVLGTEAFF.